This T cell receptor (beta chain) derives from a study of blood T cell repertoires in COVID-19. Study details: Sites in the United States, Italy and Spain provided acute and convalescent COVID-19 samples. T cells, B-cell-depleted T cells, or PBMCs supplied cDNA or gDNA.

This clone is a singleton in its sample. In the original analysis: Reference gene primer amplification gave nucleated cell count estimates. Sequencing used immunoSEQ multiplex PCR; TCRdb keeps in-frame clones, though not all of them. That table supplies the V and J calls and clone size; D and trimming were determined from the DNA. The sample has 150,000 to 190,000 clones; over 70% are singletons. The sequence was collected from a man in his sixties with acute or convalescent COVID-19. The specimen sequenced was peripheral blood.

The CDR3 sequence is CASSQVGGRGQFDTQYF. In DNA, the CDR3 is TGCGCCAGCAGCCAAGTGGGGGGGCGGGGCCAATTTGATACGCAGTATTTT. The chain recombines TRBV4-3 with TRBJ2-3; a possible D gene is TRBD2 (7 bases). Germline values: CDR1 LGHNA, CDR2 YSLEER. CDR3 size: 17 residues. Trimming cost V 1 base and J 6 bases, with 20 bases left between them.